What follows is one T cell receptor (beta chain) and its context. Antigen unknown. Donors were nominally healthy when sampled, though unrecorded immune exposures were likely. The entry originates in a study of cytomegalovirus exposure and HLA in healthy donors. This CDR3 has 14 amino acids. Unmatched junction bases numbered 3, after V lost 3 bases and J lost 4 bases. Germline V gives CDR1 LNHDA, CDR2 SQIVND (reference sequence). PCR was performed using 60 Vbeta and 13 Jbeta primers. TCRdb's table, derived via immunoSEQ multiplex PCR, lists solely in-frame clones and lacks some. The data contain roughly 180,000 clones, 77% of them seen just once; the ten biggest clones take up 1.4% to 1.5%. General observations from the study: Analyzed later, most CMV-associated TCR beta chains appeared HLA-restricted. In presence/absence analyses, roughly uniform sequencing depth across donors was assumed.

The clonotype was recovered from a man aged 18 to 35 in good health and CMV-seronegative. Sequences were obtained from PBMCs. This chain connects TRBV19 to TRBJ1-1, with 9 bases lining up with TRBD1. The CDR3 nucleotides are TGTGCCAGTAGTATTGGACAGGGGAGCACTGAAGCTTTCTTT. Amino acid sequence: CASSIGQGSTEAFF.